Included here is one T cell receptor (beta chain) sequence, with context. This specimen comes from a study of blood T cell repertoires in COVID-19. On the study more broadly: Donors in the United States, Italy and Spain gave samples during acute or convalescent COVID-19.

The participants were between roughly 18 and 100 years old and came from under 25 US areas. Membership in each cohort depended on participant-reported clinical history. Germline CDR1 and CDR2: LNHDA and SQIVND (reference sequence). Trimming removed 5 bases at V and 0 bases at J, with 5 bases between. The CDR3 extends over 13 amino acids. In the original processing: Estimated nucleated cell counts came from reference gene primer amplification. This table comes from immunoSEQ multiplex PCR, and its TCRdb copy is limited to in-frame clones, with some not included. Clone size and the V and J calls come from that table; the DNA yielded D and trimming. The table shows approximately 260,000 clones, with roughly nine tenths occurring only once.

The specimen was PBMCs or T cells enriched from blood (not recorded which). The receptor was derived from a woman aged 55-70 years who had recovered from COVID-19. The V gene is TRBV19, the J gene TRBJ1-3, with unresolved D. CDR3 bases: TGTGCCAGTAGTTCGAGCTCTGGAAACACCATATATTTT. It encodes CASSSSSGNTIYF.